This T cell receptor beta chain was identified in a study of T-cell memory formation after mild COVID-19. The study's findings and limits: Later expanders leaned toward CD4+, whereas clones contracting from day 15 to 85 were balanced CD4/CD8. Pre-infection memory already had some responding clones, implying cross-reactive memory joined.

A 5'RACE reaction primed in the constant segment made cDNA libraries of TCR alpha and TCR beta, and these carried sample barcodes and UMIs. MiXCR was run by TCRdb on the 5' RACE reads, yielding one entry per CDR3 protein. The sample lists 470,000 or so distinct CDR3 sequences, 18% occurring once. As for this clonotype: The antigen is undetermined.

The germline V and J ends were trimmed by 6 bases and 6 bases, with 15 bases remaining between them. The CDR3 contains 14 residues. Germline loops: CDR1 SGHTA, CDR2 FQGNSA. The specimen was PBMCs or a T cell subset sorted from them (not recorded which). The rearrangement uses TRBV7-2 and TRBJ2-1; D remains unclear. The source is an adult woman who had mild COVID-19 (a few samples of this study predate the infection). Cell type and time point are not known. This chain's CDR3 is CASRPGVRANEQFF. Here the CDR3 DNA reads TGTGCCAGCAGGCCCGGAGTACGGGCCAATGAGCAGTTCTTC.